Sequencing of this T cell receptor beta chain was carried out in a study of T-cell memory formation after mild COVID-19. TCRdb reprocessed the 5' RACE reads via MiXCR and lists one record per CDR3 protein. The table has 90,000 to 120,000 distinct CDR3 sequences, 11% seen once. The table lists this clonotype with a few counts. What was sequenced was PBMCs or a T cell subset sorted from them (not recorded which). This clonotype was obtained from a man younger than 35 who had mild COVID-19 (a few samples of this study predate the infection). Cell type and time point are not known.

In nucleotides, the CDR3 is TGTGCCAGCAGTCGCACGGGGGAGACCCAGTACTTC. It yields the protein CASSRTGETQYF. The chain is built from TRBV12-3 or TRBV12-4 and TRBJ2-5; tentative D call: TRBD2 (5 bases). The CDR3 runs 12 residues. V lost 5 bases to trimming and J lost 5 bases, with 9 bases between them.